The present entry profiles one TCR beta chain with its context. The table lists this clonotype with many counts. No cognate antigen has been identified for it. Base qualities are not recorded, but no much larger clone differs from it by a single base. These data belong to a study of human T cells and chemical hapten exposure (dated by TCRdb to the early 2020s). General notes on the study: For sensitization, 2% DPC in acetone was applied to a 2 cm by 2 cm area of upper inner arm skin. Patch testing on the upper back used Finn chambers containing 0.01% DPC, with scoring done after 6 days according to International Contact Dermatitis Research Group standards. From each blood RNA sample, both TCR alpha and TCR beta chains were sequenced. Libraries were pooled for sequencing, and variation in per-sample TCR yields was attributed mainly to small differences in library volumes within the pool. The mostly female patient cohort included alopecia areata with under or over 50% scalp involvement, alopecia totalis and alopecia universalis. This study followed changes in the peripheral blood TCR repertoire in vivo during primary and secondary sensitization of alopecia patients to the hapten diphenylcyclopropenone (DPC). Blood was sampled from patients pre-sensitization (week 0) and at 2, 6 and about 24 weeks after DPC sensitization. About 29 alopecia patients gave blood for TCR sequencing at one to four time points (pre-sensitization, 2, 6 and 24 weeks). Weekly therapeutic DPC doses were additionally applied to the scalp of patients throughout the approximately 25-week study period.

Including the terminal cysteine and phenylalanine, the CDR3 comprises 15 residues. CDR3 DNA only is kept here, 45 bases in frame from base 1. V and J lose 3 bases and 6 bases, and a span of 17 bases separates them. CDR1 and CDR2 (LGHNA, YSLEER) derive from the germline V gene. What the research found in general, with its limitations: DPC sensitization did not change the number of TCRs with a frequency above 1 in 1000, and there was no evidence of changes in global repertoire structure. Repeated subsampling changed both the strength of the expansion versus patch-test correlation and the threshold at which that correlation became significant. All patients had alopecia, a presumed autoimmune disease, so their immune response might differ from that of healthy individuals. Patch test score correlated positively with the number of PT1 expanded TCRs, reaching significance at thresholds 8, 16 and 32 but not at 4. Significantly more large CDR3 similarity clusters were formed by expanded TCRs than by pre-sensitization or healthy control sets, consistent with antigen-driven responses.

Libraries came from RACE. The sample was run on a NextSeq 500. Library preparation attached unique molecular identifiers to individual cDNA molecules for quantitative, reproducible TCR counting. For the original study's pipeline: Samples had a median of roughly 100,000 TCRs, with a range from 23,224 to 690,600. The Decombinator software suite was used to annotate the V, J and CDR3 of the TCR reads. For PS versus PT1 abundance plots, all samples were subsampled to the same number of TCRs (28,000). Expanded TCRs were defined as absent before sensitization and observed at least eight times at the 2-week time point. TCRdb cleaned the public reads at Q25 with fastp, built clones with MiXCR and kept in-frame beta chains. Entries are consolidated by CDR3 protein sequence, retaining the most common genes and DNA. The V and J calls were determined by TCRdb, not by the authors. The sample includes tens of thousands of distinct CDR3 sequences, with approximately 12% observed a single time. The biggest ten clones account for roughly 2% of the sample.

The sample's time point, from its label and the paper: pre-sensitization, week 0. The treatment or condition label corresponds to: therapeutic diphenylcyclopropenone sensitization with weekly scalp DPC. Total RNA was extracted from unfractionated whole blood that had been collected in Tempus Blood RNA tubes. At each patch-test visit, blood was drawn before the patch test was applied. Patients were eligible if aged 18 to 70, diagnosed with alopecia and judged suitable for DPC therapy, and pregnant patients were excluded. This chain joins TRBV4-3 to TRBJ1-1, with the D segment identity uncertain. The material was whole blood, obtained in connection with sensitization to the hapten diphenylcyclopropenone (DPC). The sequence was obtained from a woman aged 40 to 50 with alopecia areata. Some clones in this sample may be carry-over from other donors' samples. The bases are TGCGCCAGCAGCCATTCCCCCGCTGCCGACGCTGAAGCTTTCTTT. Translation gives CASSHSPAADAEAFF.